This T cell receptor beta chain is from a study of blood T cell repertoires in COVID-19. Sequencing used immunoSEQ multiplex PCR; TCRdb keeps in-frame clones, though not all of them. The repertoire holds 200,000 to 250,000 clones, with roughly 80% as singletons. As regards this clone: One end of the junction does not line up with germline, which may come from a read error.

Per germline, CDR1 LNHDA and CDR2 SQIVND (reference sequence). There are 14 residues in the CDR3. The sequencing input was peripheral blood. The clonotype originates from a woman of 80 years or more with active or convalescent COVID-19. The chain employs TRBV19 and TRBJ2-3, with 9 bases matching TRBD2. CDR3 in DNA: TGTGCCAGTACAGCTGGGACTAGCAGAGATACGCAGTATTTT. Its protein is CASTAGTSRDTQYF.